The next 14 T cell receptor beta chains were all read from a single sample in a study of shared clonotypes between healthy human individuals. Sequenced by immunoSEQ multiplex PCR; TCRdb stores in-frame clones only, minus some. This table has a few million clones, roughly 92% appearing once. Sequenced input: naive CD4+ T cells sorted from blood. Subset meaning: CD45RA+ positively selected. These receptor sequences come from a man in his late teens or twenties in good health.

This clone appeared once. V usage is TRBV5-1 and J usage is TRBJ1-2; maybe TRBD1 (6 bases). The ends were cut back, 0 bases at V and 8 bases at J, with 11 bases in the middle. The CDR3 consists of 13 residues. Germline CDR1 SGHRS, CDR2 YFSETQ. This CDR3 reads CASSLDRAEGYTF. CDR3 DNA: TGCGCCAGCAGCTTGGACAGGGCGGAGGGCTACACCTTC.

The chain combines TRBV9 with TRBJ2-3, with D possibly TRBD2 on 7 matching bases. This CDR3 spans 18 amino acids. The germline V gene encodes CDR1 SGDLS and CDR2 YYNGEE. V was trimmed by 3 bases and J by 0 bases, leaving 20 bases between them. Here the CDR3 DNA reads TGTGCCAGCAGCGCCCCTTACGGAGGGGGGGCCAGCACAGATACGCAGTATTTT. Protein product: CASSAPYGGGASTDTQYF.

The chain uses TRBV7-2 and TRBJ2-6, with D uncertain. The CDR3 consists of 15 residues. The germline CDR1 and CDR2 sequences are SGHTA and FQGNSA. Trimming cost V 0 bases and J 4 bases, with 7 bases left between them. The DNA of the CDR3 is TGTGCCAGCAGCTTAGCACCCGGGGGGGCCAACGTCCTGACTTTC. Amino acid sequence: CASSLAPGGANVLTF.

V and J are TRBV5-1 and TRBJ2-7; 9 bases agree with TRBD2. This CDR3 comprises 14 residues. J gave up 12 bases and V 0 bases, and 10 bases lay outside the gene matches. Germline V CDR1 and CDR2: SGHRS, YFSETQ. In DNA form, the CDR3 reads TGCGCCAGCAGCTTGGAAGGTAGCGGGAGCGGCGGGTACTTC. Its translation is CASSLEGSGSGGYF.

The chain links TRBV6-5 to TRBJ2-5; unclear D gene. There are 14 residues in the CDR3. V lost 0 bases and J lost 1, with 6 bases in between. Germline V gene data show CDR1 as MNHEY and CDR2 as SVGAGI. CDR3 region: CASSYSVSQETQYF. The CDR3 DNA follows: TGTGCCAGCAGTTACTCAGTCAGCCAAGAGACCCAGTACTTC.

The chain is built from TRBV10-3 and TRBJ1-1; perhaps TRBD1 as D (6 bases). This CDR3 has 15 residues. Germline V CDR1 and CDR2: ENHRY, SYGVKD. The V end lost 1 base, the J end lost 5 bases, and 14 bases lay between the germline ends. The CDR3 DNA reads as TGTGCCATCAGTGAGTTAGGGGGGGCGCTTACTGAAGCTTTCTTT. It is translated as CAISELGGALTEAFF.

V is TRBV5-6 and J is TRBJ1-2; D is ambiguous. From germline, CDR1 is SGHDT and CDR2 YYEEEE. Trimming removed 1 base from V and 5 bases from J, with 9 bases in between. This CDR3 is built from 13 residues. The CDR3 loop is CASSLLAPYGYTF. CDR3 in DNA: TGTGCCAGCAGCTTGTTGGCCCCGTATGGCTACACCTTC.

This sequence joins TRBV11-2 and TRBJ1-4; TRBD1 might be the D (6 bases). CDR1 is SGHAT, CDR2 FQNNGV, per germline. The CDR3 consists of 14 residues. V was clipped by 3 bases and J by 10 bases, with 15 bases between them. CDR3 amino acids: CASSLGHLVGKLFF. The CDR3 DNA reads TGTGCCAGCAGCTTGGGACACCTGGTTGGAAAACTGTTTTTT.

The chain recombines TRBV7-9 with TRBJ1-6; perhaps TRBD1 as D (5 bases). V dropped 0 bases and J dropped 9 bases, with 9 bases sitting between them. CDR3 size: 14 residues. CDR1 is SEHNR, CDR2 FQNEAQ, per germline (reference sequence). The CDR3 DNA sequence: TGTGCCAGCAGCTTAGCGGGGGGTTCTTCACCCCTCCACTTT. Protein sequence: CASSLAGGSSPLHF.

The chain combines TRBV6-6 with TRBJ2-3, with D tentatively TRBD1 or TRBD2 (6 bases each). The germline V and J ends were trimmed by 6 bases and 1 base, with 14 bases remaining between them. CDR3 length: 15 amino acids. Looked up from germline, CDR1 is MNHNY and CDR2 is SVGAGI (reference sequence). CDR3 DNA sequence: TGTGCCAGCAGGGGGGCTAGCGAGCGCACAGATACGCAGTATTTT. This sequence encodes CASRGASERTDTQYF.

CDR3 nucleotides: TGTGCCAGCAGGACTAGCGGGAGTTCCTACGAGCAGTACTTC. Amino acids: CASRTSGSSYEQYF. This chain connects TRBV7-2 to TRBJ2-7; 12 bases are shared with TRBD2. The CDR3 loop spans 14 amino acids. V lost 6 bases and J lost 1; bases outside the gene matches: 1. CDR1 is SGHTA, CDR2 FQGNSA, per germline.

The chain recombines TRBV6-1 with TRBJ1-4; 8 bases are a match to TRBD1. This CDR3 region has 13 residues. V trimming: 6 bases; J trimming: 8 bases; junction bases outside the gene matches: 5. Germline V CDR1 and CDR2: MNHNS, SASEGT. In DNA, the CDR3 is TGTGCCAGCAGAAACGGACAGGGAGAAAAACTGTTTTTT. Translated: CASRNGQGEKLFF.

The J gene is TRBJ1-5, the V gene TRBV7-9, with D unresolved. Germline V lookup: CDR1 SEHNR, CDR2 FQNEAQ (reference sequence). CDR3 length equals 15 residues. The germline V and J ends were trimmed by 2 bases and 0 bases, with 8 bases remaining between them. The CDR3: CASSLTLNSNQPQHF. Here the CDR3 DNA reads TGTGCCAGCAGCTTAACGTTAAATAGCAATCAGCCCCAGCATTTT.

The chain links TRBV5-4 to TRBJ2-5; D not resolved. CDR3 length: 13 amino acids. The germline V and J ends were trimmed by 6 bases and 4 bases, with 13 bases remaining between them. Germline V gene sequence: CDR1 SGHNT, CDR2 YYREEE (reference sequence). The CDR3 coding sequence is TGTGCCAGCACCCCGCGAGAGTCAGAGACCCAGTACTTC. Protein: CASTPRESETQYF.